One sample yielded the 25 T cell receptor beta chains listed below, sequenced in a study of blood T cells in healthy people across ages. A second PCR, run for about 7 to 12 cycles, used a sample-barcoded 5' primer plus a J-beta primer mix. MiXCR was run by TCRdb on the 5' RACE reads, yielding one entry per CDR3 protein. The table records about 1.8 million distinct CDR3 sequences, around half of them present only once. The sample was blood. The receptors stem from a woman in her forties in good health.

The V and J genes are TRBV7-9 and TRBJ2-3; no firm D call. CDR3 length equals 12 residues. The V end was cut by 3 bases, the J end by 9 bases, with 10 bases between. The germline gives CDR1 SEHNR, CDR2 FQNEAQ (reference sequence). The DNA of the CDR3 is TGTGCCAGCAGCTTGGAACTGAGCACGCAGTATTTT. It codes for CASSLELSTQYF.

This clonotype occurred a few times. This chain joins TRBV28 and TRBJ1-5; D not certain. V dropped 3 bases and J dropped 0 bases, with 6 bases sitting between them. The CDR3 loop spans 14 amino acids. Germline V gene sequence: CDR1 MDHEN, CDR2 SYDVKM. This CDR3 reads CASSLDNSNQPQHF. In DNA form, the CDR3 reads TGTGCCAGCAGTTTGGATAATAGCAATCAGCCCCAGCATTTT.

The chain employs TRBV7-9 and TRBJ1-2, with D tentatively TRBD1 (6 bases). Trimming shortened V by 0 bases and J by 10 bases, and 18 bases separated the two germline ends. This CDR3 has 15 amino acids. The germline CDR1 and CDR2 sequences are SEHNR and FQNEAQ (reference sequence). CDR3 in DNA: TGTGCCAGCAGCTTAGCGCGAAACAGGGCCAGTGACTACACCTTC. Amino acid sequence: CASSLARNRASDYTF.

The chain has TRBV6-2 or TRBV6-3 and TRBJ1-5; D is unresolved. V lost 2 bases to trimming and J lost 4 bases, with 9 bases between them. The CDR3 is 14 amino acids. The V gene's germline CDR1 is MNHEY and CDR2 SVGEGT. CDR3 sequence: CASSYPNPNQPQHF. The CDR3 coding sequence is TGTGCCAGCAGTTACCCTAATCCGAATCAGCCCCAGCATTTT.

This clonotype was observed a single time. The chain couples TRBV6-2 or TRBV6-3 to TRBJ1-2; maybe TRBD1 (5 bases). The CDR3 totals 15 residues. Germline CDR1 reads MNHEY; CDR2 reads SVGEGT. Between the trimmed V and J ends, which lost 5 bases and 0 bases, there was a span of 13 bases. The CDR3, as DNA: TGTGCCAGCAGTGGACCCGAGACAGCTAACTATGGCTACACCTTC. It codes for CASSGPETANYGYTF.

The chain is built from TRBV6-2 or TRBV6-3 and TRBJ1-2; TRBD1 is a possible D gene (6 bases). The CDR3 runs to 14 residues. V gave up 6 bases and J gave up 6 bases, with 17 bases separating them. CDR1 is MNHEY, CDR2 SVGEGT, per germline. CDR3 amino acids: CASSLTGSSDGYTF. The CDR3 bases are TGTGCCAGCAGCCTGACAGGTAGTTCGGATGGCTACACCTTC.

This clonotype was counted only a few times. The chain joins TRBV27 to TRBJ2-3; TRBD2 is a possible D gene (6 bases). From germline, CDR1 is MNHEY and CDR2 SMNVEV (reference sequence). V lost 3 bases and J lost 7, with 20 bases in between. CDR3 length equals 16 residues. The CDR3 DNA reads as TGTGCCAGCAGTTTTTATCGGGACTGGGGTTCAAATACGCAGTATTTT. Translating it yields CASSFYRDWGSNTQYF.

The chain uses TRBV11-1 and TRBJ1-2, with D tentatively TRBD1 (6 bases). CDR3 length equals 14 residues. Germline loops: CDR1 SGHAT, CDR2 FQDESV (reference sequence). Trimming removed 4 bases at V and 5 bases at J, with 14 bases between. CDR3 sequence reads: CASSSGQRNYGYTF. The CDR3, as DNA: TGTGCCAGCAGCTCCGGACAGCGAAATTATGGCTACACCTTC.

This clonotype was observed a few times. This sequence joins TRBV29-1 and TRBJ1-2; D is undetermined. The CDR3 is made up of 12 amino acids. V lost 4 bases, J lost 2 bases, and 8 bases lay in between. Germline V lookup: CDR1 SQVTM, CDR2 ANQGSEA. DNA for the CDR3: TGCAGCGTTGGGCAGGAGAACTATGGCTACACCTTC. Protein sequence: CSVGQENYGYTF.

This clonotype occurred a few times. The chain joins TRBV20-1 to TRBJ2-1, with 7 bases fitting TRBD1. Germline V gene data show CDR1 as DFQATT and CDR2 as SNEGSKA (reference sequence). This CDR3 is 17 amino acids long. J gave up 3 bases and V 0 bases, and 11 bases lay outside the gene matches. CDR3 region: CSARDPTGVKGYNEQFF. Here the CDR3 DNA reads TGCAGTGCTAGAGATCCTACAGGGGTTAAGGGCTACAATGAGCAGTTCTTC.

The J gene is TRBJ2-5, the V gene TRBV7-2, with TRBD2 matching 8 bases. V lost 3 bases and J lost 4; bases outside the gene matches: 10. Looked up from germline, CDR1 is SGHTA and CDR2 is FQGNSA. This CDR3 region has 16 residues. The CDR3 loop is CASSFLGGAVGETQYF. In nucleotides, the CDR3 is TGTGCCAGCAGCTTCCTCGGGGGGGCCGTGGGAGAGACCCAGTACTTC.

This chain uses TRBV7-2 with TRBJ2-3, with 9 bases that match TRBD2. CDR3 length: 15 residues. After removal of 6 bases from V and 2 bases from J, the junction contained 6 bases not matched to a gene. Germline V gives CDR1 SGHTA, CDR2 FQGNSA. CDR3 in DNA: TGTGCCAGCAGTACGGGACTAGCCAACACAGATACGCAGTATTTT. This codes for CASSTGLANTDTQYF.

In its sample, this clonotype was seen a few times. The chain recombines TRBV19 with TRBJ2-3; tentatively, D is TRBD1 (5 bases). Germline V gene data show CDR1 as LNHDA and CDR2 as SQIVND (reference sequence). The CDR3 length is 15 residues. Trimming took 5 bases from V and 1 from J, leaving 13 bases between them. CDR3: CASSPQGVGTDTQYF. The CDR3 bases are TGTGCCAGTAGTCCCCAGGGCGTGGGCACAGATACGCAGTATTTT.

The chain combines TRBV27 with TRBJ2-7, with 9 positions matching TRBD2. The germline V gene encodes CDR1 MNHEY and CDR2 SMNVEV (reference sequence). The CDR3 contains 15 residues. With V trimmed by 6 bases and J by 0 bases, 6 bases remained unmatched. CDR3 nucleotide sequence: TGTGCCAGCAGCATAGCGGGGGCCCCCTCCTACGAGCAGTACTTC. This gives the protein CASSIAGAPSYEQYF.

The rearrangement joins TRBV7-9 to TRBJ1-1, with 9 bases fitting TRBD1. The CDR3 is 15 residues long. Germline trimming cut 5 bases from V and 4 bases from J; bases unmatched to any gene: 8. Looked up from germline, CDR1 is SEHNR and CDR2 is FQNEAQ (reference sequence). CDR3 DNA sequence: TGTGCCAGCAGCACCGGACAGGGGCGGGCCACTGAAGCTTTCTTT. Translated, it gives CASSTGQGRATEAFF.

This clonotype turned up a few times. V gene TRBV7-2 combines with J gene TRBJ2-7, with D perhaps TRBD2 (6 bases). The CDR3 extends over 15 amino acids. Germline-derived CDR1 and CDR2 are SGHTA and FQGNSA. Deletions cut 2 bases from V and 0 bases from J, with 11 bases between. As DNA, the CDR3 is TGTGCCAGCAGCTTATCGGACTACAGCTCCTACGAGCAGTACTTC. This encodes CASSLSDYSSYEQYF.

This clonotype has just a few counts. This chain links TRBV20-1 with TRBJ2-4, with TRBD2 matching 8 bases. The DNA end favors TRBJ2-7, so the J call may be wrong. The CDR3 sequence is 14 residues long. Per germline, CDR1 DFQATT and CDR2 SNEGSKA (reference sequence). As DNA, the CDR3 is TGCAGTGCCCCTCGGGGGGGGCCACGCTACGAGCAGTACTTC. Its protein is CSAPRGGPRYEQYF.

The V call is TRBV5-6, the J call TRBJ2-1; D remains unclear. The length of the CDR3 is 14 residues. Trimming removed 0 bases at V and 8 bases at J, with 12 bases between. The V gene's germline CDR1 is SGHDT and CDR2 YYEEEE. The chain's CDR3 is CASSLVPGGHEQFF. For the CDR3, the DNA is TGTGCCAGCAGCTTGGTTCCCGGTGGCCATGAGCAGTTCTTC.

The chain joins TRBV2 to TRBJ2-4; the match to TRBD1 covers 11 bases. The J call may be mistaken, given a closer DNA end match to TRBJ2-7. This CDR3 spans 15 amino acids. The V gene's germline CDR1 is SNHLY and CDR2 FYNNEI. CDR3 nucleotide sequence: TGTGCCAGCAGTGAATTGGGGACAGGGGGCTACGAGCAGTACTTC. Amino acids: CASSELGTGGYEQYF.

DNA for the CDR3: TGTGCCAGCAGCTTAGTAGCGGGGGATGACGAGCAGTACTTC. Amino acid sequence: CASSLVAGDDEQYF. The gene calls are TRBV7-2 and TRBJ2-7, with TRBD2 identical over 9 bases. Per germline, CDR1 SGHTA and CDR2 FQGNSA. J gave up 5 bases and V 1 base, and 3 bases lay outside the gene matches. This CDR3 is 14 amino acids long.

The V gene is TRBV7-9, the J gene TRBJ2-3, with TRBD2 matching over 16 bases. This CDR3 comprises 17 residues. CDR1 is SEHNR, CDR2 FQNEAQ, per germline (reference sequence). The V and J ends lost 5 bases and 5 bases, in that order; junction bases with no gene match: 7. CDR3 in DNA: TGTGCCAGCAGCCTTAAAGGGACTAGCGGGGGGGGAGATACGCAGTATTTT. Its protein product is CASSLKGTSGGGDTQYF.

This CDR3 is CASSLPDKGKQETQYF. The CDR3, as DNA: TGTGCCAGCAGCTTGCCGGACAAGGGAAAACAAGAGACCCAGTACTTC. The chain uses TRBV7-9 and TRBJ2-5; a possible D gene is TRBD1 (5 bases). V was trimmed by 3 bases and J by 2 bases, leaving 16 bases between them. The CDR3 has 16 amino acids. The germline CDR1 and CDR2 sequences are SEHNR and FQNEAQ (reference sequence).

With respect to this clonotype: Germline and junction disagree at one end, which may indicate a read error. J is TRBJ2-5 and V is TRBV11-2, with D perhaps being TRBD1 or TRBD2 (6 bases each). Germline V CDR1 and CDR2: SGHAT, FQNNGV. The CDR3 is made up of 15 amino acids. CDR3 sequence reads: CASGLWGAAQETQYF. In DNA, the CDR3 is TGTGCCAGCGGCTTATGGGGGGCAGCCCAAGAGACCCAGTACTTC.

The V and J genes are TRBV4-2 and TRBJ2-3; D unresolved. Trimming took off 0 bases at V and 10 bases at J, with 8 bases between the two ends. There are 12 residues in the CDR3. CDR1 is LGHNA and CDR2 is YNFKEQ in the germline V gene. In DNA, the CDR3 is TGTGCCAGCAGCCAAGATGACCCACCGCAGTATTTT. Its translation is CASSQDDPPQYF.

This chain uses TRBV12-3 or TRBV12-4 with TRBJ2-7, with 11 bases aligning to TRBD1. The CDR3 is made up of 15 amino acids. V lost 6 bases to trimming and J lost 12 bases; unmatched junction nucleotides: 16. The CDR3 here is CASSKTGQGGRLSYF. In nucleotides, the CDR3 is TGTGCCAGCAGCAAAACGGGACAGGGGGGCCGATTGTCGTACTTC.